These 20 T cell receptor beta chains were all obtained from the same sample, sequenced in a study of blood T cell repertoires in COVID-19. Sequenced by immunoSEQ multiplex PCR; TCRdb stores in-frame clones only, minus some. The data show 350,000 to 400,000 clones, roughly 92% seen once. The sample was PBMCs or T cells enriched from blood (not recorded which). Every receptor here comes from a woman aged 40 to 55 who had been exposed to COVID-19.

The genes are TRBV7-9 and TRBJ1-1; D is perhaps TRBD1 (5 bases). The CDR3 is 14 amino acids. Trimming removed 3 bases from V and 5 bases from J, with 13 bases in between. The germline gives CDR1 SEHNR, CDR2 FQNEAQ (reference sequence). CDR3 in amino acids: CASSFQQGRTEAFF. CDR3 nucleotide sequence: TGTGCCAGCAGCTTTCAGCAGGGAAGGACTGAAGCTTTCTTT. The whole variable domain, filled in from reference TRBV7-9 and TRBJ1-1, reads DTGVSQNPRHKITKRGQNVTFRCDPISEHNRLYWYRQTLGQGPEFLTYFQNEAQLEKSRLLSDRFSAERPKGSFSTLEIQRTEQGDSAMYLCASSFQQGRTEAFFGQGTRLTVV.

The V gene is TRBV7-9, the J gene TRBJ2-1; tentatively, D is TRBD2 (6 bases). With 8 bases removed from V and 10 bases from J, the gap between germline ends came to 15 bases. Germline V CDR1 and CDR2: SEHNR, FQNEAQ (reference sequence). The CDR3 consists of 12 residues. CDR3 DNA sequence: TGTGCCAGCTCGGGGCGGCTAGCGGAGCAGTTCTTC. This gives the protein CASSGRLAEQFF. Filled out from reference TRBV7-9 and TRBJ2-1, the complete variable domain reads DTGVSQNPRHKITKRGQNVTFRCDPISEHNRLYWYRQTLGQGPEFLTYFQNEAQLEKSRLLSDRFSAERPKGSFSTLEIQRTEQGDSAMYLCASSGRLAEQFFGPGTRLTVL.

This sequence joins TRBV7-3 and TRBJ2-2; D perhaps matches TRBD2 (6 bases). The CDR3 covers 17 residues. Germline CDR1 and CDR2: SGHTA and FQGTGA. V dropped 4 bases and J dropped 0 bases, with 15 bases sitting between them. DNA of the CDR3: TGTGCCAGCAGCTCCGGAGGGTTGGGGTCGAACACCGGGGAGCTGTTTTTT. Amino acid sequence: CASSSGGLGSNTGELFF. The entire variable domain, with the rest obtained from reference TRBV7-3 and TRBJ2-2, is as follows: GAGVSQTPSNKVTEKGKYVELRCDPISGHTALYWYRQSLGQGPEFLIYFQGTGAADDSGLPNDRFFAVRPEGSVSTLKIQRTERGDSAVYLCASSSGGLGSNTGELFFGEGSRLTVL.

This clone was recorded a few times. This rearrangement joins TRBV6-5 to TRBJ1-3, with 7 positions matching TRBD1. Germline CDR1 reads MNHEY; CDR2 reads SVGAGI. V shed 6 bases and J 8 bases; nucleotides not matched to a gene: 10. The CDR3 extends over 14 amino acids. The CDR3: CASSKDRWEDTIYF. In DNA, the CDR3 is TGTGCCAGCAGCAAGGACAGGTGGGAAGACACCATATATTTT.

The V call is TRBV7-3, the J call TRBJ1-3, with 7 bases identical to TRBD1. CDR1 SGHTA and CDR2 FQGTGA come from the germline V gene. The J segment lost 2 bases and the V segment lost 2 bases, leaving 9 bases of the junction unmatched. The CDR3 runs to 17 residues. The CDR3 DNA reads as TGTGCCAGCAGCTTATCGCACAGGGGTCGGACTGGAAACACCATATATTTT. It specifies CASSLSHRGRTGNTIYF.

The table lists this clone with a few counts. In DNA form, the CDR3 reads TGTGCCAGCAGTCCCGGCACAGGGCTCCGTGGGGCCAACGTCCTGACTTTC. Its translation is CASSPGTGLRGANVLTF. The chain links TRBV6-6 to TRBJ2-6; perhaps TRBD1 as D (6 bases). V lost 5 bases and J 3 bases, leaving 17 bases between the germline ends. There are 17 residues in the CDR3. Germline lookup yields CDR1 MNHNY and CDR2 SVGAGI (reference sequence).

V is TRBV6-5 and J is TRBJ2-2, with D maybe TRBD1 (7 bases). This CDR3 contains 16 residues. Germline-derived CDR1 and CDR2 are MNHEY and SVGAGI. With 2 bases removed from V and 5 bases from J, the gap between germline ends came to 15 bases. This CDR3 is CASSYPPTGRTGELFF. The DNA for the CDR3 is TGTGCCAGCAGTTACCCGCCGACAGGGAGGACCGGGGAGCTGTTTTTT.

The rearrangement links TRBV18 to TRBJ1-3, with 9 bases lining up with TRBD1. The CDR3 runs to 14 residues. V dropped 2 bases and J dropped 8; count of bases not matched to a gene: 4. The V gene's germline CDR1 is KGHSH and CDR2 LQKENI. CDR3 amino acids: CASSPSTGGDTIYF. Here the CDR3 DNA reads TGTGCCAGCTCACCATCGACAGGGGGGGACACCATATATTTT.

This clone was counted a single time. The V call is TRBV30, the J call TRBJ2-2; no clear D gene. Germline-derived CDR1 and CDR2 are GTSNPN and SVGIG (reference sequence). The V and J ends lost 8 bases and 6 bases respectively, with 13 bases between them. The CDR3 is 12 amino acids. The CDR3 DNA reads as TGTGCCCGTAGGAGAAGCCCCGGGGAGCTGTTTTTT. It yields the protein CARRRSPGELFF.

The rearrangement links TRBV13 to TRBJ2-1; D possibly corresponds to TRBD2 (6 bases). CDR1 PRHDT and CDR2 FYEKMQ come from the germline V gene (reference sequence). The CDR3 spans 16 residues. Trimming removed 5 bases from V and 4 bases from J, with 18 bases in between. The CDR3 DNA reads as TGTGCCAGCAGCCCCGTGCCTTCGGGGGTTTACAATGAGCAGTTCTTC. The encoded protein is CASSPVPSGVYNEQFF.

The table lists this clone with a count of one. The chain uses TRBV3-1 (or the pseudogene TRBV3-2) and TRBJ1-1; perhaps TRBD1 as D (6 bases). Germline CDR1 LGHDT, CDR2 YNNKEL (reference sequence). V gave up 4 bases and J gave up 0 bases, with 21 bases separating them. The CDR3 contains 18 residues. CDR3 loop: CASSLLRGGTRMNTEAFF. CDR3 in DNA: TGTGCCAGCAGCCTTTTGAGGGGGGGCACTCGAATGAACACTGAAGCTTTCTTT.

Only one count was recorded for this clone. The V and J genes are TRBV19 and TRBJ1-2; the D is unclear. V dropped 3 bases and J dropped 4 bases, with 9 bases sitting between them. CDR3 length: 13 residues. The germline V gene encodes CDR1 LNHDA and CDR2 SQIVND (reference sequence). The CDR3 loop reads CASSIVTGYGYTF. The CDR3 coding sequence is TGTGCCAGTAGTATTGTCACGGGCTATGGCTACACCTTC.

CDR3 region: CASSFGGRDSSDGELFF. CDR3 coding DNA: TGTGCCAGCAGCTTTGGGGGGAGAGATAGTTCGGACGGGGAGCTGTTTTTT. The V call is TRBV7-9, the J call TRBJ2-2; tentative D call: TRBD2 (6 bases). The length of the CDR3 is 17 residues. Trimming cost V 3 bases and J 7 bases, with 21 bases left between them. Looked up from germline, CDR1 is SEHNR and CDR2 is FQNEAQ (reference sequence).

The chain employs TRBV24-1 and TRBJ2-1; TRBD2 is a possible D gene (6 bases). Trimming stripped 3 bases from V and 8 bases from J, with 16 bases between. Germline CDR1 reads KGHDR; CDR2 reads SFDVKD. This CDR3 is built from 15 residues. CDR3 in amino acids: CATSDALKRVHEQFF. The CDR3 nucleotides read TGTGCCACCAGTGATGCCCTCAAGCGGGTGCATGAGCAGTTCTTC.

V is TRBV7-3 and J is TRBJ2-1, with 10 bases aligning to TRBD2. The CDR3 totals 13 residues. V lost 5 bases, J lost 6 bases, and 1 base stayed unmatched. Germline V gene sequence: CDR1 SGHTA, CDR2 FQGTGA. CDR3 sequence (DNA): TGTGCCAGCAGCCGGACTAGCGGCAATGAGCAGTTCTTC. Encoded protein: CASSRTSGNEQFF.

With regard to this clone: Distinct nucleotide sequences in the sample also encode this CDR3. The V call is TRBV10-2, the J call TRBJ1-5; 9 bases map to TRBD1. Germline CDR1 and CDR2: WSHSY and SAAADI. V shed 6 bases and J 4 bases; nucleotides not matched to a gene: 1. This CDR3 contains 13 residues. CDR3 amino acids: CASRGQGNQPQHF. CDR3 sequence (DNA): TGCGCCAGCAGGGGACAGGGTAATCAGCCCCAGCATTTT.

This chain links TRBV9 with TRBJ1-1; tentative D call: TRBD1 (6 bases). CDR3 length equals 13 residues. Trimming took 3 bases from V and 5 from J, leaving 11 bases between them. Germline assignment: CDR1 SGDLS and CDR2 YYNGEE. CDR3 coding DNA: TGTGCCAGCAGCGCAGGGGTAATGACTGAAGCTTTCTTT. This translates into CASSAGVMTEAFF.

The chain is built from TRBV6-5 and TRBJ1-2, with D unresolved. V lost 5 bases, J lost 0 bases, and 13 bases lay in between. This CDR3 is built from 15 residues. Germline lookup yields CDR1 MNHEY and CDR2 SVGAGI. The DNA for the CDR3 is TGTGCCAGCAGTCGGGATGGAGGATCTAACTATGGCTACACCTTC. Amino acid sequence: CASSRDGGSNYGYTF.

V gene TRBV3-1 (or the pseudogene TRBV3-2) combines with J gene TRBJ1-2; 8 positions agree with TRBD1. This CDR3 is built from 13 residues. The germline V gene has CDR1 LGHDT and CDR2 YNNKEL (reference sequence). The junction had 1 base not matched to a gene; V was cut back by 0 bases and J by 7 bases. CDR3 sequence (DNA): TGTGCCAGCAGCCAAGAGGACAGGGCTGGCTACACCTTC. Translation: CASSQEDRAGYTF.

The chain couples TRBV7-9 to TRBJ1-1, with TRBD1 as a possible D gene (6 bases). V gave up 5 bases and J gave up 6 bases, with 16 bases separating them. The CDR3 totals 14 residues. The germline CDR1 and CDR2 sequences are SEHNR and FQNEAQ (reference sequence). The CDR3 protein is CASSPQGWDAEAFF. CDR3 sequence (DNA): TGTGCCAGCAGCCCCCAGGGGTGGGACGCTGAAGCTTTCTTT.